The 29 T cell receptor beta chains in this list originate from one sample, sequenced in a study of blood T cell repertoires in COVID-19 (dated by TCRdb to about 2020). Receptor libraries were prepared by the immunoSEQ multiplex PCR assay. TCRdb obtained this table from immuneACCESS and retained in-frame rearrangements with V and J assigned. These tables miss some clones; where compared with another copy, unresolved V genes account for less than half of the shortfall, and the remainder is unexplained. The sample profile shows about 170,000 clones; roughly 86% of them were found once. The biggest ten clones account for under 0.65% of the sample. Input material: peripheral blood. The origin of the receptors is a man aged 55 to 69 with COVID-19, enrolled during active disease.

J is TRBJ1-4 and V is TRBV5-1; weak D call: TRBD1 (5 bases). The ends were cut back, 4 bases at V and 0 bases at J, with 13 bases in the middle. The CDR3 is 16 amino acids. The germline V gene has CDR1 SGHRS and CDR2 YFSETQ. CDR3 in amino acids: CASSLGLFATNEKLFF. Written as DNA, the CDR3 is TGCGCCAGCAGCCTGGGACTTTTTGCAACTAATGAAAAACTGTTTTTT.

This chain joins TRBV11-2 and TRBJ1-1, with D maybe TRBD1 (6 bases). Per the germline V gene, CDR1 is SGHAT and CDR2 is FQNNGV. The V end lost 0 bases, the J end lost 1 base, and 9 bases lay between the germline ends. This CDR3 is built from 15 residues. CDR3 sequence: CASSLDGQKNTEAFF. The CDR3 region has the DNA TGTGCCAGCAGCTTAGACGGACAGAAGAACACTGAAGCTTTCTTT.

In this sample, this clone turned up a few times. The rearrangement uses TRBV18 and TRBJ1-6, with D maybe TRBD1 (5 bases). The CDR3 runs 17 residues. In germline, CDR1 is KGHSH, CDR2 LQKENI. V dropped 2 bases and J dropped 9 bases, with 20 bases sitting between them. The DNA of the CDR3 is TGTGCCAGCTCACCAGTCAGGGATTCCCCATCGGGTTCACCCCTCCACTTT. This gives the protein CASSPVRDSPSGSPLHF. Filled out from reference TRBV18 and TRBJ1-6, the complete variable domain reads NAGVMQNPRHLVRRRGQEARLRCSPMKGHSHVYWYRQLPEEGLKFMVYLQKENIIDESGMPKERFSAEFPKEGPSILRIQQVVRGDSAAYFCASSPVRDSPSGSPLHFGNGTRLTVT.

The V and J genes are TRBV28 and TRBJ1-2; D may be TRBD1 (5 bases). There are 14 residues in the CDR3. Germline lookup yields CDR1 MDHEN and CDR2 SYDVKM. The V gene lost 4 bases and the J gene lost 4 bases, with 13 bases spanning the gap. CDR3 bases: TGTGCCAGCAGTTCTTCACCCGGGGGCTATGGCTACACCTTC. Translation gives CASSSSPGGYGYTF.

This clone was observed a single time. This chain links TRBV14 with TRBJ1-1; D uncertain. Germline V gene sequence: CDR1 SGHDN, CDR2 FVKESK. V shed 4 bases and J shed 7 bases, with 7 bases lying between them. This CDR3 contains 11 residues. CDR3 bases: TGTGCCAGCAGCCTGCGGAATGAAGCTTTCTTT. Translation gives CASSLRNEAFF.

The chain joins TRBV5-1 to TRBJ2-3, with 9 bases lining up with TRBD2. The junction had 7 bases not matched to a gene; V was cut back by 2 bases and J by 0 bases. The V gene's germline CDR1 is SGHRS and CDR2 YFSETQ. The CDR3 is 17 residues long. The CDR3 DNA reads TGCGCCAGCAGCTTAAACCTAGCGGGGACTAGCACAGATACGCAGTATTTT. Amino acid sequence: CASSLNLAGTSTDTQYF.

This chain joins TRBV24-1 and TRBJ2-7; D possibly corresponds to TRBD1 (5 bases). This CDR3 is 14 amino acids long. Trimming removed 4 bases at V and 2 bases at J, with 11 bases between. CDR1 KGHDR and CDR2 SFDVKD come from the germline V gene. CDR3 DNA sequence: TGTGCCACCAGTGACCCGGACAAGCCCTACGAGCAGTACTTC. It specifies CATSDPDKPYEQYF.

The gene calls are TRBV6-6 and TRBJ1-1, with 10 bases lining up with TRBD1. The CDR3 is 13 residues long. In germline, CDR1 is MNHNY, CDR2 SVGAGI (reference sequence). Germline trimming cut 6 bases from V and 5 bases from J; bases unmatched to any gene: 3. CDR3 nucleotide sequence: TGTGCCAGCAGGGGACAGGGGTGGACTGAAGCTTTCTTT. The encoded protein is CASRGQGWTEAFF.

In regard to this clone: The junction and the germline gene differ at one end; a read error may be behind it. V usage is TRBV14 and J usage is TRBJ2-2, with 9 bases identical to TRBD1. The CDR3 is 17 amino acids. Germline CDR1 and CDR2: SGHDN and FVKESK. This chain's CDR3 is CASNQATRTGDTGELFF. CDR3 coding DNA: TGTGCCAGCAACCAAGCTACCCGGACAGGGGACACCGGGGAGCTGTTTTTT.

V gene TRBV19 combines with J gene TRBJ2-6; D gene unclear. Germline values: CDR1 LNHDA, CDR2 SQIVND (reference sequence). Trimming took off 3 bases at V and 0 bases at J, with 9 bases between the two ends. The CDR3 runs 16 residues. The CDR3 DNA is TGTGCCAGTAGTATCTTAGCTAGCTCTGGGGCCAACGTCCTGACTTTC. As protein: CASSILASSGANVLTF. The full variable domain, its missing parts supplied by reference TRBV19 and TRBJ2-6, is DGGITQSPKYLFRKEGQNVTLSCEQNLNHDAMYWYRQDPGQGLRLIYYSQIVNDFQKGDIAEGYSVSREKKESFPLTVTSAQKNPTAFYLCASSILASSGANVLTFGAGSRLTVL.

The gene calls are TRBV6-5 and TRBJ1-2; the D gene is possibly TRBD1 (6 bases). The CDR3 has 14 amino acids. The V gene's germline CDR1 is MNHEY and CDR2 SVGAGI. Trimming stripped 6 bases from V and 8 bases from J, with 19 bases between. The CDR3 DNA follows: TGTGCCAGCAGCCCCCGAGGGGGGGCAGCCGGCTACACCTTC. Its protein product is CASSPRGGAAGYTF.

This rearrangement joins TRBV10-3 to TRBJ2-5, with 8 positions matching TRBD2. The trim removed 6 bases at V and 3 bases at J, leaving 9 bases unmatched. Germline V gene lookup returns CDR1 ENHRY and CDR2 SYGVKD. There are 15 residues in the CDR3. CDR3 protein: CAISPRGAGEETQYF. CDR3 DNA sequence: TGTGCCATCAGCCCCAGGGGAGCGGGGGAAGAGACCCAGTACTTC.

V is TRBV29-1 and J is TRBJ1-4, with no clear D. From germline, CDR1 is SQVTM and CDR2 ANQGSEA. V gave up 5 bases and J gave up 8 bases, with 15 bases separating them. The CDR3 has 13 amino acids. This CDR3 reads CSVSSIGGEKLFF. The DNA of the CDR3 is TGCAGCGTTAGTAGTATCGGCGGGGAAAAACTGTTTTTT.

This chain links TRBV6-6 with TRBJ1-2; D possibly corresponds to TRBD1 (5 bases). This CDR3 has 13 amino acids. Per germline, CDR1 MNHNY and CDR2 SVGAGI (reference sequence). V was shortened by 6 bases and J by 2 bases, with 10 bases between the two germline ends. The CDR3 sequence: CASRPGGNYGYTF. As DNA, the CDR3 is TGTGCCAGCAGGCCTGGGGGGAACTATGGCTACACCTTC.

The chain has TRBV4-2 and TRBJ1-1, with D perhaps TRBD1 (6 bases). The V and J ends lost 1 base and 1 base respectively, with 16 bases between them. The CDR3 is 17 amino acids. The germline V gene encodes CDR1 LGHNA and CDR2 YNFKEQ. This CDR3 reads CASSQGTEASSNTEAFF. The CDR3 DNA reads as TGTGCCAGCAGCCAAGGGACAGAAGCCTCATCGAACACTGAAGCTTTCTTT.

V usage is TRBV6-2 or TRBV6-3 and J usage is TRBJ2-7, with 14 bases matching TRBD2. The CDR3 sequence is 17 residues long. The V and J ends lost 5 bases and 1 base, in that order; junction bases with no gene match: 7. The germline CDR1 and CDR2 sequences are MNHEY and SVGEGT. The CDR3 reads CASSPGLAGEWSYEQYF. The CDR3 coding sequence is TGTGCCAGCAGTCCGGGACTAGCGGGAGAGTGGTCCTACGAGCAGTACTTC.

The chain is built from TRBV6-5 and TRBJ2-7; TRBD1 agrees at 7 bases. Germline assignment: CDR1 MNHEY and CDR2 SVGAGI. This CDR3 region has 14 residues. Germline trimming cut 8 bases from V and 0 bases from J; bases unmatched to any gene: 7. The CDR3 DNA follows: TGTGCCAGCGGACAGGACCCGAGCTCCTACGAGCAGTACTTC. Its translation is CASGQDPSSYEQYF.

This sequence joins TRBV18 and TRBJ1-4, with TRBD1 as a possible D gene (6 bases). The CDR3 spans 13 residues. Germline CDR1 reads KGHSH; CDR2 reads LQKENI. Trimming shortened V by 4 bases and J by 7 bases, and 10 bases separated the two germline ends. The DNA of the CDR3 is TGTGCCAGCTCACGGGGGCTAGGTGAAAAACTGTTTTTT. Translating it yields CASSRGLGEKLFF.

The rearrangement uses TRBV29-1 and TRBJ1-1, with a tentative D call TRBD1 (6 bases). CDR1 is SQVTM and CDR2 is ANQGSEA in the germline V gene. The V and J ends lost 5 bases and 0 bases respectively, with 7 bases between them. The CDR3 totals 12 residues. Here the CDR3 DNA reads TGCAGCGTTCAGGGGATGAACACTGAAGCTTTCTTT. It is translated as CSVQGMNTEAFF.

This chain uses TRBV6-2 or TRBV6-3 with TRBJ2-5, with D possibly being TRBD1 (6 bases). Germline V gene sequence: CDR1 MNHEY, CDR2 SVGEGT. V dropped 2 bases and J dropped 2 bases, with 9 bases sitting between them. CDR3 length: 14 residues. The CDR3: CASSYGTTQETQYF. Here the CDR3 DNA reads TGTGCCAGCAGTTACGGGACAACACAAGAGACCCAGTACTTC.

The chain links TRBV7-9 to TRBJ1-1; a weak D match, TRBD1 (5 bases). Germline V gives CDR1 SEHNR, CDR2 FQNEAQ (reference sequence). The CDR3 is 17 residues long. Trimming left V 1 base short and J 1 base short, with 16 bases between. The CDR3 DNA follows: TGTGCCAGCAGCTTAGGCGACAGATTCCTTACGAACACTGAAGCTTTCTTT. Its protein is CASSLGDRFLTNTEAFF.

J is TRBJ1-1 and V is TRBV7-9; D is possibly TRBD1 (6 bases). CDR1 and CDR2 from the germline V gene are SEHNR and FQNEAQ (reference sequence). Trimming left V 7 bases short and J 1 base short, with 10 bases between. CDR3 length: 13 residues. The CDR3 coding sequence is TGTGCCAGCATCGGACAGCCGAACACTGAAGCTTTCTTT. Translation gives CASIGQPNTEAFF. Variable domain in full (rest from reference TRBV7-9 and TRBJ1-1): DTGVSQNPRHKITKRGQNVTFRCDPISEHNRLYWYRQTLGQGPEFLTYFQNEAQLEKSRLLSDRFSAERPKGSFSTLEIQRTEQGDSAMYLCASIGQPNTEAFFGQGTRLTVV.

The rearrangement links TRBV5-6 to TRBJ2-7, with 9 nucleotides matching TRBD1. Germline V gene sequence: CDR1 SGHDT, CDR2 YYEEEE. The CDR3 runs 17 residues. The trim removed 0 bases at V and 7 bases at J, leaving 14 bases unmatched. CDR3 nucleotide sequence: TGTGCCAGCAGCTTGGGGTCCCGGGACAGGGTTCTTGCTGAGCAGTACTTC. Translated, it gives CASSLGSRDRVLAEQYF.

This clone appeared a single time. The chain has TRBV6-2 or TRBV6-3 and TRBJ2-1, with D perhaps matching TRBD1 (6 bases). The CDR3 loop spans 15 amino acids. Trimming cost V 4 bases and J 7 bases, with 17 bases left between them. Germline CDR1 and CDR2: MNHEY and SVGEGT. The CDR3 DNA is TGTGCCAGCAGTTCCCCGGGCAGGGGTGGGAATGAGCAGTTCTTC. It yields the protein CASSSPGRGGNEQFF.

V usage is TRBV6-5 and J usage is TRBJ2-7; TRBD2 agrees at 7 bases. The germline V gene encodes CDR1 MNHEY and CDR2 SVGAGI. Trimming at V came to 0 bases and at J to 4 bases, leaving 9 bases not matched to a gene. The CDR3 runs to 16 residues. CDR3 nucleotide sequence: TGTGCCAGCAGTTACTCCCCCAGGGAGGGTCGGTACGAGCAGTACTTC. It yields the protein CASSYSPREGRYEQYF.

This chain uses TRBV15 with TRBJ2-3, with a tentative D call TRBD2 (5 bases). The V end lost 2 bases, the J end lost 0 bases, and 27 bases lay between the germline ends. The CDR3 sequence is 21 residues long. CDR1 is LNHNV, CDR2 YYDKDF, per germline (reference sequence). In DNA form, the CDR3 reads TGTGCCACCAGCAGACTCCCGTGGACCCCTTTCGGGGTTAGTAGCACAGATACGCAGTATTTT. Amino acids: CATSRLPWTPFGVSSTDTQYF.

The V gene is TRBV2, the J gene TRBJ1-1; D might be TRBD1 (6 bases). The CDR3 sequence is 14 residues long. Germline assignment: CDR1 SNHLY and CDR2 FYNNEI. Between the trimmed V and J ends, which lost 6 bases and 1 base, there was a span of 12 bases. CDR3 coding DNA: TGTGCCAGCAGCGCACCGACAGGGAACACTGAAGCTTTCTTT. This translates into CASSAPTGNTEAFF.

V and J are TRBV10-3 and TRBJ2-2; 7 nucleotides align to TRBD1. CDR1 is ENHRY and CDR2 is SYGVKD in the germline V gene. The trim removed 2 bases at V and 6 bases at J, leaving 9 bases unmatched. The CDR3 is 16 residues long. The CDR3 DNA sequence: TGTGCCATCAGTGAGACCTCAACAGGGGTGGCCGGGGAGCTGTTTTTT. This gives the protein CAISETSTGVAGELFF.

The chain links TRBV28 to TRBJ1-1, with a possible D match to TRBD1 (5 bases). The CDR3 extends over 13 amino acids. Germline lookup yields CDR1 MDHEN and CDR2 SYDVKM. V shed 5 bases and J shed 1 base, with 8 bases lying between them. The CDR3 region is CASSGAPNTEAFF. The CDR3 DNA follows: TGTGCCAGCAGTGGGGCTCCGAACACTGAAGCTTTCTTT.